This T cell receptor beta chain was found in a study of blood T cell repertoires in COVID-19 (dated by TCRdb to 2020 to 2021). Study-wide context: Collaborator samples came from the United States, Italy and Spain and covered acute and convalescent phases of COVID-19. The prospective study material was composed of cDNA or gDNA derived from T cells, B-cell-depleted T cells, or PBMCs. Deeply sampled blood TCRbeta repertoires from subjects exposed to, actively infected with, or recovered from COVID-19 were included in the dataset. A freely available public database, intended as a resource for researchers studying the immune response to SARS-CoV-2, is where the repertoires were released. Samples came from the ongoing ImmuneRACE study (first 160 participants) plus 1,254 subjects from 6 global collaborators. A de-identified subject ID, COVID-19 status, age in years and sex were almost always included in the sample metadata. HLA class I and class II types, where available, came from metadata supplied by the sample provider rather than from assay-based typing. The full study reports these points: The amount of clinical and demographic metadata varied by source and participant and was provided uncurated.

The immunoSEQ Assay, a bias-controlled multiplex PCR, was used to amplify TCRbeta CDR3 regions from genomic DNA. Processing in the source paper ran as follows. The number of nucleated cells in each sample was estimated by amplification of reference gene primers within the assay. To quantify the absolute abundance of each unique TCRbeta CDR3 rearrangement, sequence reads were collapsed and filtered. For each sample, productive Simpson clonality was calculated as the square root of Simpson's diversity index across productive rearrangements. TCRdb's version of the immuneACCESS table is confined to in-frame rearrangements and falls short of the full clone set. An unresolved V gene accounts for under half of the shortfall where checked; the remainder is of unknown origin. The DNA gave D and trimming, while V, J and clone size come from that table. The sample yields approximately 240,000 clones; roughly 84% were counted once. About 4% of the sample is in the top ten clones.

Each collaborating institution followed its own protocols to collect whole blood in K2EDTA tubes. For TCRbeta analysis, collaborator samples were shipped as frozen whole blood, as isolated PBMCs, or as DNA extracted from either sample type. To note about this clone: There is no known antigen for this receptor. Base qualities are not provided; no much larger clone lies one nucleotide away.

The sequenced sample was peripheral blood. This TCR was sampled from a woman aged 40 to 50 with active or convalescent COVID-19.

The DNA sequence is given as TGCAGCGTTGTTCTGCAGGCGGGCACTGAAGCTTTCTTT. The encoded protein is CSVVLQAGTEAFF. Rearrangement joined TRBV29-1 to TRBJ1-1; the D gene cannot be named for sure. The junction carries 13 bases between V and J, which are trimmed by 4 bases and 4 bases respectively. Including the terminal cysteine and phenylalanine, the CDR3 comprises 13 residues. CDR3 DNA is the only sequence kept; it has 39 bases, read in frame from the first base. CDR1 and CDR2 were assigned from the germline V gene as SQVTM and ANQGSEA.